This TCR beta chain stems from a study of T cell repertoires in cytomegalovirus infection. Study-wide findings and caveats: Dominating the ex vivo response were HLA-C-restricted CMV-specific TCR beta clonotypes.

The CDR3 loop spans 16 amino acids. The V gene's germline CDR1 is DFQATT and CDR2 SNEGSKA (reference sequence). V lost 5 bases to trimming and J lost 2 bases; unmatched junction nucleotides: 8. MiXCR, applied by TCRdb to the reads, yields one record per CDR3 protein. The table shows roughly 230,000 distinct CDR3 sequences, with over 20% occurring only once. Note on this clonotype: What it binds is not known.

The sequencing input was CD8+ T cells from PBMCs. The rearrangement uses TRBV20-1 and TRBJ2-3, with 12 bases matching TRBD2. This TCR was sampled from a human donor in good health (CMV status not recorded). Some clones in this sample may be carry-over from other donors' samples. The DNA for the CDR3 is TGCAGTGCTCAGGGGCTAGCGGGGGGGTCCACAGATACGCAGTATTTT. Translating it yields CSAQGLAGGSTDTQYF.